One and the same sample provided the 7 T cell receptor beta chains below, sequenced in a study of shared clonotypes between healthy human individuals. Produced via immunoSEQ multiplex PCR; TCRdb's table is partial and in-frame only. The profile shows millions of clones, 85% to 95% of them singletons. Sequenced: naive CD4+ T cells sorted from blood. Regarding subset: CD45RA+ positively selected. Receptors originate from a man younger than 30 in good health.

This clone has just one count. The chain links TRBV7-9 to TRBJ2-4, with D unclear. Trimming took off 4 bases at V and 11 bases at J, with 9 bases between the two ends. CDR3 length equals 11 residues. From germline, CDR1 is SEHNR and CDR2 FQNEAQ (reference sequence). The CDR3 DNA sequence: TGTGCCAGCAGCTCCCTTGTTGTTCAGTACTTC. It translates to CASSSLVVQYF.

This chain connects TRBV2 to TRBJ1-2; 9 positions match TRBD1. The CDR3 extends over 15 amino acids. Germline loops: CDR1 SNHLY, CDR2 FYNNEI. J was trimmed by 4 bases and V by 5 bases; bases with no gene match: 8. The CDR3 DNA is TGTGCCAGCAGTCCCGGGACAGGGCTGAGCTATGGCTACACCTTC. Its protein product is CASSPGTGLSYGYTF.

The chain joins TRBV5-4 to TRBJ2-5; no reliable D call. This CDR3 spans 14 amino acids. The germline gives CDR1 SGHNT, CDR2 YYREEE (reference sequence). The V end lost 1 base, the J end lost 2 bases, and 9 bases lay between the germline ends. This chain's CDR3 is CASSLQQTQETQYF. The CDR3 DNA sequence: TGTGCCAGCAGCTTGCAACAGACACAAGAGACCCAGTACTTC.

The chain recombines TRBV7-2 with TRBJ2-7, with 7 nucleotides matching TRBD2. Germline V gives CDR1 SGHTA, CDR2 FQGNSA. J gave up 3 bases and V 1 base, and 6 bases lay outside the gene matches. The CDR3 runs to 15 residues. CDR3 nucleotides: TGTGCCAGCAGCTTAGTGGGAGGGACTAACTACGAGCAGTACTTC. This gives the protein CASSLVGGTNYEQYF. The full variable domain, its missing parts supplied by reference TRBV7-2 and TRBJ2-7, is GAGVSQSPSNKVTEKGKDVELRCDPISGHTALYWYRQSLGQGLEFLIYFQGNSAPDKSGLPSDRFSAERTGGSVSTLTIQRTQQEDSAVYLCASSLVGGTNYEQYFGPGTRLTVT.

The chain is built from TRBV15 and TRBJ1-5; TRBD1 might be the D (6 bases). CDR1 is LNHNV, CDR2 YYDKDF, per germline (reference sequence). The CDR3 contains 16 residues. V dropped 1 base and J dropped 0 bases, with 10 bases sitting between them. This CDR3 is CATSRVGGDSNQPQHF. The CDR3 coding sequence is TGTGCCACCAGCAGAGTCGGGGGCGATAGCAATCAGCCCCAGCATTTT.

This clone was observed once. The same CDR3 arises from other DNA sequences in this sample as well. This chain joins TRBV19 and TRBJ2-2, with D possibly matching TRBD1 (6 bases). The CDR3 covers 15 residues. Germline CDR1 LNHDA, CDR2 SQIVND (reference sequence). Trimming removed 5 bases from V and 1 base from J, with 11 bases in between. CDR3 sequence: CASSSPGQNTGELFF. Here the CDR3 DNA reads TGTGCCAGTAGTTCTCCGGGACAGAACACCGGGGAGCTGTTTTTT.

The chain uses TRBV5-1 and TRBJ2-3, with 10 bases aligning to TRBD1. The CDR3 contains 20 residues. With V trimmed by 3 bases and J by 4 bases, 20 bases remained unmatched. The germline CDR1 and CDR2 sequences are SGHRS and YFSETQ. The CDR3 bases are TGCGCCAGCAGCTCGAGGTGGTCGGAGGGACAGGGGAATTTCGCAGATACGCAGTATTTT. This translates into CASSSRWSEGQGNFADTQYF.